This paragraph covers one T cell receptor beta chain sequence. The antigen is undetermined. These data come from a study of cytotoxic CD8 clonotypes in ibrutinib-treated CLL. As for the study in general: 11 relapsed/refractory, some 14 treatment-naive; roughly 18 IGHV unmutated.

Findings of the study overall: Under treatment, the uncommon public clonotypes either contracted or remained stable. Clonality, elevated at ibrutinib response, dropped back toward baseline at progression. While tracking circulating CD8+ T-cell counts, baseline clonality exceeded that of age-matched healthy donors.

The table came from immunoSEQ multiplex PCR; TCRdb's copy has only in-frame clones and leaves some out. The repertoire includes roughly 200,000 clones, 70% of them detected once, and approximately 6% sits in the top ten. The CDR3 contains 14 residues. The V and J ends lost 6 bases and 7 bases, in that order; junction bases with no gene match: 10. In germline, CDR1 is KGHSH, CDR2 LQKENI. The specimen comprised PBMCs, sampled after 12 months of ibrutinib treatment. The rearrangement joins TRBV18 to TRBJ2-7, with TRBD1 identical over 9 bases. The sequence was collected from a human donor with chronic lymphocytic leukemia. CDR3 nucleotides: TGTGCCAGCTCGCTCGGGACAGGGTCGTCTGAGCAGTACTTC. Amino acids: CASSLGTGSSEQYF.